This TCR beta chain derives from a study of blood T cell repertoires in COVID-19 (dated by TCRdb to 2019 to 2021). With respect to the entire study: Samples covering the acute and convalescent phases of COVID-19 were provided by collaborators in the United States, Italy and Spain. The prospective study material was composed of cDNA or gDNA derived from T cells, B-cell-depleted T cells, or PBMCs. Deeply sampled blood TCRbeta repertoires from subjects exposed to, actively infected with, or recovered from COVID-19 were included in the dataset. The repertoires were released in a freely available public database intended as a resource for research on the immune response to SARS-CoV-2. The samples were drawn from two sources: the first 160 participants of the ongoing ImmuneRACE study, and over 950 subjects contributed by 6 global collaborators. The sample metadata nearly always contained a de-identified subject ID, COVID-19 status, age in years and sex. Where available, HLA class I and class II types were taken from metadata supplied by the sample provider and were not determined by assay-based typing.

TCRbeta CDR3 regions were amplified from genomic DNA using the immunoSEQ Assay, a bias-controlled multiplex PCR. The paper's processing steps were these. Within the assay, amplification of reference gene primers was used to estimate how many nucleated cells each sample contained. Sequence reads were collapsed and filtered to measure the absolute abundance of every unique TCRbeta CDR3 rearrangement. For each sample, productive Simpson clonality was calculated as the square root of Simpson's diversity index across productive rearrangements. TCRdb holds this immuneACCESS table with in-frame rearrangements only. Some clones are missing; in checked studies, unresolved V genes explain under half, and the rest has no known cause. From that table come the V and J calls and clone size; the DNA was used to work out D and trimming. Present in this sample are 200,000 to 250,000 clones, roughly 80% of which were seen just once. 3.4% of the sample belongs to the ten largest clones.

What the study reported, not specific to this receptor: Clinical and demographic metadata were provided uncurated, with the amount varying by source and participant.

Collaborating institutions collected whole blood in K2EDTA tubes following their own protocols. For TCRbeta analysis, collaborators shipped samples in one of three forms: frozen whole blood, isolated PBMCs, or DNA extracted from either of those sample types. V is reduced by 4 bases and J by 2 bases, leaving a spacing of 11 bases between them. There are 14 amino acids in the CDR3, from cysteine to phenylalanine inclusive. Only the CDR3 DNA is retained, 42 bases long and in frame from the first base. Looking up the germline V gene (reference sequence) yields CDR1 LNHDA and CDR2 SQIVND. With regard to this clone: This clone's antigen is unknown. There are no base qualities to consult, and no much larger clone falls within one base.

The source is a woman aged 18-29 years with acute or convalescent COVID-19. The sample consisted of peripheral blood. In this chain, TRBV19 is recombined with TRBJ1-1; TRBD1 is possibly the D segment (6 matching bases). The CDR3 reads as follows: CASSNRVVNTEAFF. Read as DNA, the sequence is TGTGCCAGTAGTAACAGGGTGGTAAACACTGAAGCTTTCTTT.